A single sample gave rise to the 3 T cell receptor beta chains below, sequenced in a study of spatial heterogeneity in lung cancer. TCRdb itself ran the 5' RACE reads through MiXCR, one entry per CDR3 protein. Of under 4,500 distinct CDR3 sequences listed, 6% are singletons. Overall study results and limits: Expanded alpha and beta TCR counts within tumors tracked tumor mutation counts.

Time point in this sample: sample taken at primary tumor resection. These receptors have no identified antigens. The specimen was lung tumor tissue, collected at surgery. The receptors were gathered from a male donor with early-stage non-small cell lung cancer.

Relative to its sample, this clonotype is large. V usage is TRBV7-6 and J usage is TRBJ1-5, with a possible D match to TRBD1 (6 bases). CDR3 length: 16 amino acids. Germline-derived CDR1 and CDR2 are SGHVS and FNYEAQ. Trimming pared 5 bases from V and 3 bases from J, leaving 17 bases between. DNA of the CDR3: TGTGCCAGCAGCCCAGGGGCGTTCTCGCCCAATCAGCCCCAGCATTTT. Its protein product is CASSPGAFSPNQPQHF.

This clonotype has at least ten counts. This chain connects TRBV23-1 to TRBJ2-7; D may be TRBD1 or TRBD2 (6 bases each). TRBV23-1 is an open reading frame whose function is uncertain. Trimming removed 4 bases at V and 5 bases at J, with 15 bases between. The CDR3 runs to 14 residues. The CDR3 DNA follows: TGCGCCAGCAGTCCCGGGGGCGCGGACCACGAGCAGTACTTC. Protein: CASSPGGADHEQYF.

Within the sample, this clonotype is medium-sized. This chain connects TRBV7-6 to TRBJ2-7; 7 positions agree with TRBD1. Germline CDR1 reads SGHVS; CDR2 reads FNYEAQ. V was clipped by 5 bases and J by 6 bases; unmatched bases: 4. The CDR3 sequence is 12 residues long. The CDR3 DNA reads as TGTGCCAGCAGCCTAGACAGGGCCGAGCAGTACTTC. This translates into CASSLDRAEQYF.